The clone carrying this TCR beta chain was seen just once. Its antigen is unidentified. This sample was taken from a study of shared clonotypes between healthy human individuals. Study summary: Three CD4 naive, three CD4 memory, two CD8 naive and one CD8 memory plate were used per donor. Points from the study as a whole: Rarefaction gave evidence that sorted-subset sequencing remained incomplete despite large depth.

The method was immunoSEQ multiplex PCR; TCRdb's version includes in-frame clones alone and lacks a portion of them. The sample includes around 2,000,000 clones, roughly 95% of them seen just once. Partitioning of CD4+ cells yielded a CD45RA+ naive subset and a CD45RA-negative memory subset. Sequenced input: naive CD4+ T cells sorted from blood. The subset here: CD45RA+ positively selected. The receptor was isolated from a man aged 18 to 30 in good health.

CDR3 DNA: TGTGCCAGCAGTGGGGGACAGGGGGCAATGTACACCTTC. This translates into CASSGGQGAMYTF. The genes are TRBV2 and TRBJ1-2; 12 bases are a match to TRBD1. The CDR3 covers 13 residues. From germline, CDR1 is SNHLY and CDR2 FYNNEI. V shed 4 bases and J 11 bases; nucleotides not matched to a gene: 5.